The rows below give T cell receptor beta chains drawn from one sample of a study of blood T cell repertoires in COVID-19. Assay used: immunoSEQ multiplex PCR; TCRdb lists only in-frame clones, some missing. Of approximately 150,000 clones in the sample, approximately 88% were seen once. Source material: peripheral blood. The receptor set was obtained from a human donor in a cohort sampled during active COVID-19. The conserved cysteine and the conserved F or W are not part of the CDR3 here.

cdr3_aa,v_call,j_call
ASSVRGGWANTGELF,TRBV9,TRBJ2-2
ASSAGLAGASEQF,TRBV9,TRBJ2-1
ASSAGQPITEAF,TRBV7-9,TRBJ1-1
ASSLEGAGGFYEQY,TRBV7-2,TRBJ2-7
ASSLWQAVHYEQY,TRBV7-9,TRBJ2-7
ASSLVHQGAKNIQY,TRBV27,TRBJ2-4
ASTRLLAGGKYQETQY,TRBV2,TRBJ2-5
ASSLTSGIGDTQY,TRBV7-3,TRBJ2-3
AISEQLAGEYEQY,TRBV10-3,TRBJ2-7
ASRPTSGGAPFREQF,TRBV27,TRBJ2-1
AWSAGPGLGIYEQY,TRBV30,TRBJ2-7
ASMVAVYNEQF,TRBV2,TRBJ2-1
ASTDRQPGSQPQH,TRBV28,TRBJ1-5
ASSEKRAQETQY,TRBV5-4,TRBJ2-5
ATSDPSGTVIPPDTQY,TRBV24-1,TRBJ2-3
ASSPQGTGNQPQH,TRBV28,TRBJ1-5
AWRGTSGIMRQF,TRBV30,TRBJ2-1
ASSLVRGAATYNSPLH,TRBV5-6,TRBJ1-6
ASSYRIIAGPSYEQY,TRBV19,TRBJ2-7
ACNQGAQSYGYT,TRBV30,TRBJ1-2
ASTRDRAGYEQY,TRBV11-2,TRBJ2-7
ASSLEGTGLIRSTEAF,TRBV7-2,TRBJ1-1
ASSAAGVTGELF,TRBV6-2/TRBV6-3,TRBJ2-2
ASSSPGQGWNSPLH,TRBV27,TRBJ1-6
ASRSNILAGQETQY,TRBV4-1,TRBJ2-5
ASSKLTGGDTEAF,TRBV27,TRBJ1-1
ASSSGGIANTGELF,TRBV27,TRBJ2-2
ASSTASGYEQY,TRBV2,TRBJ2-7
ASSLATGTSVYEQY,TRBV3-1/TRBV3-2,TRBJ2-7
ASSSLAGGTGELF,TRBV7-9,TRBJ2-2
ASSQPGLQNTEAF,TRBV23-1,TRBJ1-1
ASSGRTGTGNSPLH,TRBV9,TRBJ1-6
ATSERGTSGRTYEQY,TRBV24-1,TRBJ2-7
ASSDQLPGSTTEAF,TRBV6-1,TRBJ1-1
ASSSSGTGAYEQY,TRBV5-4,TRBJ2-7
ASSFYPQGPNQETQY,TRBV5-1,TRBJ2-5
ASSYGTFRTRTYEQY,TRBV6-2/TRBV6-3,TRBJ2-7
AWIDRRSTGGVPSGGQY,TRBV30,TRBJ2-3
ASSLAGPYLYEQY,TRBV5-6,TRBJ2-7
ASSEYAGAVSYEQY,TRBV6-1,TRBJ2-7
ASSALGGPHYNEQF,TRBV5-1,TRBJ2-1
ASSPEGPYEQY,TRBV6-2/TRBV6-3,TRBJ2-7
ASAGGTADTQY,TRBV2,TRBJ2-3
ASSAGQPQH,TRBV19,TRBJ1-5
ASSKGGGHANTGELF,TRBV21-1,TRBJ2-2
ASSYSGGRHYGYT,TRBV6-5,TRBJ1-2
AISEPKGRTAYGYT,TRBV10-3,TRBJ1-2
ASSQTVGEAF,TRBV3-1/TRBV3-2,TRBJ1-1
ASSQKTTGTYGYT,TRBV5-4,TRBJ1-2
APGRGGTYEQY,TRBV13,TRBJ2-7
ATSRGAGGEQY,TRBV15,TRBJ2-7
ASSELAGMQETQY,TRBV10-2,TRBJ2-5
AWTRQGRSFYEQY,TRBV30,TRBJ2-7
ASSQEGGRETQY,TRBV4-1,TRBJ2-5
ASSAGQGISYEQY,TRBV9,TRBJ2-7